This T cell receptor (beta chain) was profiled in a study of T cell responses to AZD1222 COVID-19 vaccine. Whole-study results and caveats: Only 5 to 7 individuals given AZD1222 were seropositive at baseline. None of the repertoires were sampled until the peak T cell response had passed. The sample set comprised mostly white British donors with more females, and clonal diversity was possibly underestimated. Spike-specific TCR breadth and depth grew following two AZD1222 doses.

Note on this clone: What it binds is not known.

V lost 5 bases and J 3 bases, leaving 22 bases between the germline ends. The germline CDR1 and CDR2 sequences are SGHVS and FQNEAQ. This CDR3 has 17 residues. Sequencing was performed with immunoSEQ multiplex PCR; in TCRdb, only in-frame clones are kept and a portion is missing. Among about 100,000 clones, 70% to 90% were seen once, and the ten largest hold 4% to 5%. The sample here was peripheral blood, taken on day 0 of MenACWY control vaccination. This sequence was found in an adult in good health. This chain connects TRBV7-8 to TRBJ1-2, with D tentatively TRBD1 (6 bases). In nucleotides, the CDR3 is TGTGCCAGCAGCCCGCGGGTCCAGGGGAGGATGGACTATGGCTACACCTTC. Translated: CASSPRVQGRMDYGYTF.